This T cell receptor (beta chain) is drawn from a study of cytomegalovirus exposure and HLA in healthy donors. The CDR3 spans 17 residues. V lost 4 bases, J lost 5 bases, and 17 bases stayed unmatched. Germline CDR1 is SGHTS and CDR2 is YDEGEE. The study ran its PCR with 60 Vbeta and 13 Jbeta primers. Sequencing was performed with immunoSEQ multiplex PCR; in TCRdb, only in-frame clones are kept and a portion is missing. This table holds around 130,000 clones, around 66% found once. This receptor was identified in a woman aged 55 to 70 in good health and CMV-seronegative. Sequenced: PBMCs. The rearrangement joins TRBV5-8 to TRBJ2-5; TRBD2 matches 7 bases. CDR3 residues: CASSHGEGAGRRETQYF. CDR3 DNA: TGTGCCAGCAGCCACGGCGAAGGAGCGGGGCGTAGGGAGACCCAGTACTTC.